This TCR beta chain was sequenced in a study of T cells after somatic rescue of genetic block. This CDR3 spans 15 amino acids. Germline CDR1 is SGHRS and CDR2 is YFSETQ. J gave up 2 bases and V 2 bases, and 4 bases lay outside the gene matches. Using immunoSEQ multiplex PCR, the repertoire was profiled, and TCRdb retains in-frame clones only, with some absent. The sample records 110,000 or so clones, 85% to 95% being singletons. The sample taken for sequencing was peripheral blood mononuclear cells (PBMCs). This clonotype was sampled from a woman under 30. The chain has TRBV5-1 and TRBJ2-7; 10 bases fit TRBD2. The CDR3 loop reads CASSFLAGAAYEQYF. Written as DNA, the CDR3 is TGCGCCAGCAGCTTTCTAGCGGGGGCAGCCTACGAGCAGTACTTC.